These T cell receptor beta chains were read from a single sample in a study of blood T cell repertoires in COVID-19. Profiled with immunoSEQ multiplex PCR; TCRdb holds only in-frame clones, not every one. Altogether more than 200,000 clones are present, roughly 86% being singletons, with the ten largest covering about 5%. The material sequenced was peripheral blood. These receptors came from an older woman with COVID-19, enrolled during active disease. CDR3s include the opening cysteine and the closing phenylalanine or tryptophan. D genes are given only for firm matches. Some rows have no size entry. The others give once, few or many, or a class for an expanded clone.

18,NA,TRBD2,TRBV29-1,TRBJ2-2,TGCAGCGCAATGGGGGCTAGCGGGAGGAAAGCGAACACCGGGGAGCTGTTTTTT,CSAMGASGRKANTGELFF
14,NA,NA,TRBV3-1/TRBV3-2,TRBJ2-4,TGTGCCAGCAGCTCTACAGCAGCCAAAAACATTCAGTACTTC,CASSSTAAKNIQYF
15,NA,TRBD1,TRBV6-4,TRBJ2-7,TGTGCCAGCAGTGTTAACAGGGGCGGACGCCACGAGCAGTACTTC,CASSVNRGGRHEQYF
15,NA,TRBD1,TRBV27,TRBJ1-1,TGTGCCAGCAGTTTTTTGATGACAGGGCTTACTGAAGCTTTCTTT,CASSFLMTGLTEAFF
15,NA,NA,TRBV6-5,TRBJ1-1,TGTGCCAGCAGTTACTGGGGGGGAGTGAGGACTGAAGCTTTCTTT,CASSYWGGVRTEAFF
16,NA,TRBD2,TRBV19,TRBJ2-3,TGTGCCAGTAGAGGGGCTAGCGGGAGTGGTCTTGATACGCAGTATTTT,CASRGASGSGLDTQYF
14,NA,NA,TRBV11-3,TRBJ2-1,TGTGCCAGCAGCTCTACTAATTACTACAATGAGCAGTTCTTC,CASSSTNYYNEQFF
15,NA,NA,TRBV9,TRBJ2-7,TGTGCCAGCAGCGTTCAGGGAGGAGTCTCCTACGAGCAGTACTTC,CASSVQGGVSYEQYF
15,NA,TRBD1,TRBV24-1,TRBJ2-5,TGTGCCACCAGTGATGGGGGACAGGGCTTGGAGACCCAGTACTTC,CATSDGGQGLETQYF
15,few,TRBD1,TRBV25-1,TRBJ1-1,TGTGCCAGCAGTGCCGCGGACAGGGGGCAAACTGAAGCTTTCTTT,CASSAADRGQTEAFF
14,NA,NA,TRBV28,TRBJ2-1,TGTGCCAGCAGTCTAGGGGATAGGATCAATGAGCAGTTCTTC,CASSLGDRINEQFF
10,NA,NA,TRBV29-1,TRBJ1-2,TGCAGCGTTGAAAGTACCCCGAGGCTTTTC,CSVESTPRLF
15,NA,NA,TRBV9,TRBJ2-3,TGTGCCAGCAGCGTAGTGGCAGCAGCGATAGATACGCAGTATTTT,CASSVVAAAIDTQYF
13,NA,NA,TRBV6-6,TRBJ2-2,TGTGCCAGCAGTTTCGCGAACACCGGGGAGCTGTTTTTT,CASSFANTGELFF
13,few,TRBD1,TRBV10-3,TRBJ1-2,TGTGCCATCAGTGAGAACAGGGGACATGGCTACACCTTC,CAISENRGHGYTF
16,few,TRBD2,TRBV7-6,TRBJ2-7,TGTGCCAGCAGCTTAGGTACGACTAGCGGTACCTACGAGCAGTACTTC,CASSLGTTSGTYEQYF
13,NA,NA,TRBV7-7,TRBJ2-5,TGTGCCAGCAGCTTGGGCATGCAAGAGACCCAGTACTTC,CASSLGMQETQYF
18,NA,NA,TRBV18,TRBJ1-1,TGTGCCAGCTCACCATATGTTCAGGGAATCATGGGGAACACTGAAGCTTTCTTT,CASSPYVQGIMGNTEAFF
16,once,TRBD1,TRBV19,TRBJ1-2,TGTGCCAGTAGTATATTACAGGGGGCGAAACAGTCGGGCTACACCTTC,CASSILQGAKQSGYTF
14,NA,NA,TRBV28,TRBJ2-1,TGTGCCAGCAGTCGGCTTCAGGTTGAGAGTGAGCAGTTCTTC,CASSRLQVESEQFF
14,NA,TRBD2,TRBV6-2/TRBV6-3,TRBJ2-7,TGTGCCAGCAGTTATGCGGGGGATCGTTACGAGCAGTACTTC,CASSYAGDRYEQYF
15,NA,NA,TRBV2,TRBJ2-2,TGTGCCAGCAGTGGGGTAGCCAAAACTACCGGGGAGCTGTTTTTT,CASSGVAKTTGELFF
14,NA,NA,TRBV19,TRBJ1-5,TGTGCCAGTAGTCCCGCGGGAGGGAATCAGCCCCAGCATTTT,CASSPAGGNQPQHF
15,NA,NA,TRBV3-1/TRBV3-2,TRBJ2-7,TGTGTCAGCAGCCAAGATGCAGGGCCCCCCTACGAGCAGTACTTC,CVSSQDAGPPYEQYF
12,NA,NA,TRBV15,TRBJ2-5,TGTGCCACCAGCGGGGGAGGAGAGACCCAGTACTTC,CATSGGGETQYF
12,NA,TRBD2,TRBV2,TRBJ2-5,TGTGCCACAAGACTAGCGGGAGAGACCCAGTACTTC,CATRLAGETQYF
16,NA,NA,TRBV5-1,TRBJ2-1,TGCGCCAGCAGTTTTCCCGGGAAACAGTCCTACAATGAGCAGTTCTTC,CASSFPGKQSYNEQFF
16,NA,NA,TRBV10-3,TRBJ2-7,TGTGCCATCAGTGACAGGGTGCAACCCGTTACCTACGAGCAGTACTTC,CAISDRVQPVTYEQYF
13,NA,NA,TRBV5-5,TRBJ1-5,TGTGCCAGCAGCCCCTACGGGGATCAGCCCCAGCATTTT,CASSPYGDQPQHF
17,NA,NA,TRBV30,TRBJ1-6,TGTGCCTGGAGTTTCGGACAGCCTGGACCTAATAATTCACCCCTCCACTTT,CAWSFGQPGPNNSPLHF